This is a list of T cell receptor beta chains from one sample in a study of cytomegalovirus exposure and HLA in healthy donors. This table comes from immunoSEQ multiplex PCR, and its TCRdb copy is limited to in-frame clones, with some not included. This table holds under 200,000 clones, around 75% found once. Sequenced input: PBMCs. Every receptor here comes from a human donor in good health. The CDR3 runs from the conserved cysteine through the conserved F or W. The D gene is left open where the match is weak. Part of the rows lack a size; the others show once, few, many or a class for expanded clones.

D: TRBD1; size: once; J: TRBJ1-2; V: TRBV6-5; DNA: TGTGCCAGCAGTTGGACTCCGGGACAGGGGGACGGCTACACCTTC; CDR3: CASSWTPGQGDGYTF
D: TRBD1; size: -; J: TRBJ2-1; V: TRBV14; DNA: TGTGCCAGCAGCCAACAAAGCGGACAGGGCGATGAGCAGTTCTTC; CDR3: CASSQQSGQGDEQFF
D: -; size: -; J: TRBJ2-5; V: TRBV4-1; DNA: TGCGCCAGCAGCCCTTATGGCAGGGGGGATAGAGAGACCCAGTACTTC; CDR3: CASSPYGRGDRETQYF
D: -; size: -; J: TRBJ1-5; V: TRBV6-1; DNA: TGTGCCAGCAGTGAGAGTAATAGCAATCAGCCCCAGCATTTT; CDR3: CASSESNSNQPQHF
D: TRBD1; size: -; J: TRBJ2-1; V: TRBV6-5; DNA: TGTGCCAGCAGTTACGACAGGGACAGGGAGCAGTTCTTC; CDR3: CASSYDRDREQFF
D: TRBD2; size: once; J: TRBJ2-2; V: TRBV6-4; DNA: TGTGCCAGCAGTGACTCGGTAGCGGGGGGGCGTCGGACCGGGGAGCTGTTTTTT; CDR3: CASSDSVAGGRRTGELFF
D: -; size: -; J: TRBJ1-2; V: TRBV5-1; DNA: TGCGCCAGCAGTGGCGGGTTAAATGGCTACACCTTC; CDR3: CASSGGLNGYTF
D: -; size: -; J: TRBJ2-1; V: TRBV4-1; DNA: TGCGCCAGCAGCCAAGATCCGTACAATGAGCAGTTCTTC; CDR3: CASSQDPYNEQFF
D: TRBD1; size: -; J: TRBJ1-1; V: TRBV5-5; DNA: TGTGCCAGCAGCATACAGGGGGTCCCTGAAGCTTTCTTT; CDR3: CASSIQGVPEAFF
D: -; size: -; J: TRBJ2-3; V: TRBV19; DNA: TGTGCCAGTAGTATAGATGTGGGCGGGACAGATACGCAGTATTTT; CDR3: CASSIDVGGTDTQYF
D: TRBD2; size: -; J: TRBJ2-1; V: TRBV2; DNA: TGTGCCAGCAGTACTACAACTAGCGGGGGGGCCAATGAGCAGTTCTTC; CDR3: CASSTTTSGGANEQFF
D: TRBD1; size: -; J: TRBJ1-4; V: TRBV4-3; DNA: TGCGCCAGCAGCCAAGTCGGACAGGAAGGGCCGAAACTGTTTTTT; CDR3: CASSQVGQEGPKLFF
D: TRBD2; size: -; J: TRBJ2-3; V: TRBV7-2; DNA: TGTGCCAGCAGCTTTGGACTAGCGGGAGATACGCAGTATTTT; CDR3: CASSFGLAGDTQYF
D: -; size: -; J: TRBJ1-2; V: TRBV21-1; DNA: TGTGCCAGCAGCAAAGGACAGCTTGTGGGGCCCTCAAACTTC; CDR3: CASSKGQLVGPSNF
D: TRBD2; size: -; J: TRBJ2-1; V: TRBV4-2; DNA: TGTGCCAGCAGCCAAGAGGGACTAGCGGGGGGAAACTACAATGAGCAGTTCTTC; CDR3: CASSQEGLAGGNYNEQFF
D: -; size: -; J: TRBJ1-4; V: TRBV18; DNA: TGTGCCAGCTCACCACGGGGGGAGACTAATGAAAAACTGTTTTTT; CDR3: CASSPRGETNEKLFF
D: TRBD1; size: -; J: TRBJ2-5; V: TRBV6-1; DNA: TGTGCCAGCAGTCAATCGACCGGGACAGGGTTGGTTCCCAACTTC; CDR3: CASSQSTGTGLVPNF
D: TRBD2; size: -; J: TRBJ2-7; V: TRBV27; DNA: TGTGCCAGCAGCCTTACTAGCGGGGGGTACGAGCAGTACTTC; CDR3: CASSLTSGGYEQYF
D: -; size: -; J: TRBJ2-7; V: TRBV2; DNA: TGTGCCAGCAGTGAAGTCCAGGGGAGAGAGCAGTACTTC; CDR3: CASSEVQGREQYF
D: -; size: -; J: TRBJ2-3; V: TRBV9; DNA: TGTGCCAGCAGCGTCGTCGGAGATACGCAGTATTTT; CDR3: CASSVVGDTQYF
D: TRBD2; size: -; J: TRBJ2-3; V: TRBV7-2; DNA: TGTGCCAGCAGCTCCACGGGGGGGAGCACAGATACGCAGTATTTT; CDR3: CASSSTGGSTDTQYF
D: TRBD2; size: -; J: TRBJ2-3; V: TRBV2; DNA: TGTGCCAGCAAAGCTAGCGGGGGGACCGGTCCCACAGATACGCAGTATTTT; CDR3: CASKASGGTGPTDTQYF
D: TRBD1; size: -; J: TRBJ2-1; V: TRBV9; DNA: TGTGCCAGCAGTGGACAGGGGGTAAGCAATGAGCAGTTCTTC; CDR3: CASSGQGVSNEQFF
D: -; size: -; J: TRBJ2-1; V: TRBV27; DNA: TGTGCCAGCAGCGATTGGGACTCGGTCTACAATGAGCAGTTCTTC; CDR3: CASSDWDSVYNEQFF
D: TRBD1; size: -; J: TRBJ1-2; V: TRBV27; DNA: TGTGCCAGCGCAGTGGACAGGGCGACAAATGGCTACACCTTC; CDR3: CASAVDRATNGYTF
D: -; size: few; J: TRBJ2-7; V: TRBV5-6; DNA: TGTGCCAGCAGCGACTTAAATTTATTTTCCTACGAGCAGTACTTC; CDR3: CASSDLNLFSYEQYF
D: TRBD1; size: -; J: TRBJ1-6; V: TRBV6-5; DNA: TGTGTTACACAGGGGGCGGATTCACCCCTCCACTTT; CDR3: CVTQGADSPLHF
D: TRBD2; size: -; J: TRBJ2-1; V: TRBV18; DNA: TGTGCCAGCTCACTACGGACTAGCGGGGGGGCGTATGAGCAGTTCTTC; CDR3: CASSLRTSGGAYEQFF
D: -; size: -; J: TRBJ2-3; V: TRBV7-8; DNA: TGTGCCAGCAGCTTAATGGGGGCTAACACAGATACGCAGTATTTT; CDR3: CASSLMGANTDTQYF
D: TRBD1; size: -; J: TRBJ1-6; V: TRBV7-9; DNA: TGTGCCAGCAGCCCCTGGACAGGGGGAACTAATTCACCCCTCCACTTT; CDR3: CASSPWTGGTNSPLHF
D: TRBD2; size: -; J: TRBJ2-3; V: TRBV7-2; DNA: TGTGCCAGCAGCTTGCTAGCGGGGGGGAATACGCAGTATTTT; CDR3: CASSLLAGGNTQYF
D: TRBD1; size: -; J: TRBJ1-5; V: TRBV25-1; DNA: TGTGCCAGCAGCCCCCCCGAAGACAGGGAAGGGCAGCCCCAGCATTTT; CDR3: CASSPPEDREGQPQHF
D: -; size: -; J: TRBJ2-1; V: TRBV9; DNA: TGTGCCAGCAGTACTAACGGAGAGATCTACAATGAGCAGTTCTTC; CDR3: CASSTNGEIYNEQFF
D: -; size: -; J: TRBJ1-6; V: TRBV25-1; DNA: TGTGCCAGCACCGGAGGGGGGGATTCACCCCTCCACTTT; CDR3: CASTGGGDSPLHF
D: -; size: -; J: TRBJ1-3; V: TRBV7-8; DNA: TGTGCCAGCAGCTTACTCCTCCAGGTCTCTGGAAACACCATATATTTT; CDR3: CASSLLLQVSGNTIYF
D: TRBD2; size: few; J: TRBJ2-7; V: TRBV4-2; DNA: TGTGCCAGCAGCCAAGAAGGGACTAGCGGCGAGCAGTACTTC; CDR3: CASSQEGTSGEQYF
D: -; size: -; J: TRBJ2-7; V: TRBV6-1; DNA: TGTGCCAGCAGTGAAATTGGGGATCCGGGAGCCGAGCAGTACTTC; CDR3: CASSEIGDPGAEQYF
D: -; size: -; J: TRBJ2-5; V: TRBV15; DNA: TGTGCCACCAGCAGAGAGTTTCGAGAGACCCAGTACTTC; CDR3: CATSREFRETQYF
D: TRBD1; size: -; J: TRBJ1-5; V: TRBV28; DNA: TGTGCCAGCAGGCAGACAGGGGGCGCGGGTCAGCCCCAGCATTTT; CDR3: CASRQTGGAGQPQHF
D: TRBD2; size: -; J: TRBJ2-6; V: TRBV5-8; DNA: TGTGCCAGCAGCCCCGGGAGGGGGGCCAACGTCCTGACTTTC; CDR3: CASSPGRGANVLTF
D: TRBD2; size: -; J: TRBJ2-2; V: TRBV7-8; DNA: TGTGCCAGCAGCGGGTCGGGACTAGCGAACACCGGGGAGCTGTTTTTT; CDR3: CASSGSGLANTGELFF
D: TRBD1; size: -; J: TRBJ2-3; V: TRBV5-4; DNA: TGTGCCAGCAGTTCCCTCCAACGGACAGGGACAGATACGCAGTATTTT; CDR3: CASSSLQRTGTDTQYF
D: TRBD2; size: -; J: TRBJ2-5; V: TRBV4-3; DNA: TGCGCCAGCAGCCAAGCACGACTAGCGGGGGGGCGGGAGACCCAGTACTTC; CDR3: CASSQARLAGGRETQYF
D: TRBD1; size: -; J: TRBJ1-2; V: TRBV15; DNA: TGTGCCACCAGCAGAGATCGGACAGGCGGGTATGGCTACACCTTC; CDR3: CATSRDRTGGYGYTF
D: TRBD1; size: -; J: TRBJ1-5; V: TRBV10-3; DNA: TGTGCCATCAGCCTGACAGGGGGGGGCAATCAGCCCCAGCATTTT; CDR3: CAISLTGGGNQPQHF